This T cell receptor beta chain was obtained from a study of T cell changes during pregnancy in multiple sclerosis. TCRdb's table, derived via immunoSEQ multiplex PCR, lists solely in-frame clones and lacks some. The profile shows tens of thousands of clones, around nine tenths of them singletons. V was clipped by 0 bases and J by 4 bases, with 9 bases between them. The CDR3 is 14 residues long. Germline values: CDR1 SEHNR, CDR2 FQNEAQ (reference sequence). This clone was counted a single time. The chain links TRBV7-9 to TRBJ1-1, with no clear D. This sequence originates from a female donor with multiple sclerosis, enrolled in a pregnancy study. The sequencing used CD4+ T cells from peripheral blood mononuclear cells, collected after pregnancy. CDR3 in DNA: TGTGCCAGCAGCTTAGCAGGAGACTCCACTGAAGCTTTCTTT. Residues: CASSLAGDSTEAFF.